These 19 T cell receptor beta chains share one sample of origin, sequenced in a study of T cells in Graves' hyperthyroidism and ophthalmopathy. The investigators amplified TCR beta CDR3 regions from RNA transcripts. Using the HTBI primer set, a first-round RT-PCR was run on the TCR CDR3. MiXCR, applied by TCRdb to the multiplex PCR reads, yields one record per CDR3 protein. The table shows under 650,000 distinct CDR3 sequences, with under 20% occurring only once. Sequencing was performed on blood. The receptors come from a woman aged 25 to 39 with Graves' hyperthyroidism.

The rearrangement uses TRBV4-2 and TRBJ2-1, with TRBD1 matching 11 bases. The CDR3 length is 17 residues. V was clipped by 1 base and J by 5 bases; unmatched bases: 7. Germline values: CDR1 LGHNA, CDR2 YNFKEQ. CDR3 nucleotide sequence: TGTGCCAGCAGCCAAGGGGGCCGGGACAGGGGGAACAATGAGCAGTTCTTC. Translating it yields CASSQGGRDRGNNEQFF.

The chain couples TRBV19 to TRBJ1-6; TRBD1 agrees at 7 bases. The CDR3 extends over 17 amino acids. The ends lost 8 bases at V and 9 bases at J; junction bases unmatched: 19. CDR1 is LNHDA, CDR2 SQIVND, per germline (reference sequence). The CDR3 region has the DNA TGTGCCAGTCAGATAACAAGCCCCGGATCAGGGGGTTCACCCCTCCACTTT. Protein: CASQITSPGSGGSPLHF.

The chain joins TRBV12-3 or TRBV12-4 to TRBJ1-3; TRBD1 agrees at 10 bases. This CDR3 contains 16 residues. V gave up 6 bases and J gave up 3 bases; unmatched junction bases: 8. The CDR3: CASRGTGDNNGNTIYF. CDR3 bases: TGTGCCAGCAGGGGGACAGGGGATAATAATGGAAACACCATATATTTT.

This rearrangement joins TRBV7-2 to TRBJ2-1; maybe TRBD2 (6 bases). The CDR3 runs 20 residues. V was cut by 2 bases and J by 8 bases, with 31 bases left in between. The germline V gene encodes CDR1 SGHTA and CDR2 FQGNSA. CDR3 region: CASSLYFNPRDIGRRDEQFF. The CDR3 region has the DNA TGTGCCAGCAGCTTATATTTTAACCCTCGGGATATCGGGAGAAGGGATGAGCAGTTCTTC.

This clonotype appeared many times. CDR3 residues: CASSLAVGELFF. The CDR3, as DNA: TGTGCCAGCAGTTTAGCGGTCGGGGAGCTGTTTTTT. The chain links TRBV12-3 or TRBV12-4 to TRBJ2-2; unclear D gene. Trimming shortened V by 0 bases and J by 7 bases, and 3 bases separated the two germline ends. This CDR3 is built from 12 residues.

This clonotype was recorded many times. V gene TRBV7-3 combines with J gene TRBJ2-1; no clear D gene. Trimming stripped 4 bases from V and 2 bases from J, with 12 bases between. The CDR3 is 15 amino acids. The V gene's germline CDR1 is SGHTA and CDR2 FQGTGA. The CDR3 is CASSSGPQTYNEQFF. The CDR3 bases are TGTGCCAGCAGCTCCGGTCCCCAAACCTACAATGAGCAGTTCTTC.

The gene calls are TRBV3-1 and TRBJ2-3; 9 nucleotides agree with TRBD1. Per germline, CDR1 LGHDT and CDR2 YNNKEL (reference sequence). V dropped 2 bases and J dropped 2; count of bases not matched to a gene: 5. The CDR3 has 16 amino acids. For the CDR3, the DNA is TGTGCCAGCAGCCAAACCGGGACAGGGCTCACAGATACGCAGTATTTT. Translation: CASSQTGTGLTDTQYF.

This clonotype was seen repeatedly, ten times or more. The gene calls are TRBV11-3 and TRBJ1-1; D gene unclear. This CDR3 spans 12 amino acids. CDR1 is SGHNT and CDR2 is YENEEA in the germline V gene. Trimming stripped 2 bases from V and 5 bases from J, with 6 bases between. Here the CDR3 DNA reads TGTGCCAGCAGCTTAATCGCAACTGAAGCTTTCTTT. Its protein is CASSLIATEAFF.

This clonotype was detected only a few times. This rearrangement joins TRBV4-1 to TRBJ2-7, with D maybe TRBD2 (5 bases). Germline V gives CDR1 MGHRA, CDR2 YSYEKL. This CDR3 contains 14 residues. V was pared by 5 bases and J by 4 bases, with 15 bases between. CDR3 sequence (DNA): TGCGCCAGCAGCTTAGGACTCCAAACGTACGAGCAGTACTTC. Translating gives CASSLGLQTYEQYF.

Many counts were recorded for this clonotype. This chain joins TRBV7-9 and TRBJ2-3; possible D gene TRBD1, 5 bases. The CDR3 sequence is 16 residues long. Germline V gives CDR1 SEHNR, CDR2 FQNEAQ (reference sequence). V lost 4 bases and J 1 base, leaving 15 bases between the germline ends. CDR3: CASSSTEEYRTDTQYF. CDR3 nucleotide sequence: TGTGCCAGCAGCTCGACAGAGGAGTATCGCACAGATACGCAGTATTTT.

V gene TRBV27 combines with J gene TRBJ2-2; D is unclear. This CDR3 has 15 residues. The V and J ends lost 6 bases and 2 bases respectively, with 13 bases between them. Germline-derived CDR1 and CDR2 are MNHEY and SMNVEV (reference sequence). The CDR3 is CASSPLPTNTGELFF. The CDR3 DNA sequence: TGTGCCAGCAGCCCTTTACCGACAAACACCGGGGAGCTGTTTTTT.

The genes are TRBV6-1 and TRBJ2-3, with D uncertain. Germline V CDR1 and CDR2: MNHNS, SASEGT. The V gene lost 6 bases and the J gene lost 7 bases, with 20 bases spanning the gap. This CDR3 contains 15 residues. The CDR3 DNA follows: TGTGCCAGCAGGCCAGGAGTCGGTTCGCCGAATACGCAGTATTTT. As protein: CASRPGVGSPNTQYF.

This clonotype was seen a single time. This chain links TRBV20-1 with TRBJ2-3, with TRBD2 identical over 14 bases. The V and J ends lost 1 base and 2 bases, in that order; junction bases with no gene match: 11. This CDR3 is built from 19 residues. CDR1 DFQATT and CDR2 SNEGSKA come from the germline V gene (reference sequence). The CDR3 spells CSARGAGGGLAGDTDTQYF. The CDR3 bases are TGCAGTGCTAGAGGTGCGGGGGGGGGACTAGCGGGAGACACAGATACGCAGTATTTT.

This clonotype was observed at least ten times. CDR3 in DNA: TGTGCCAGCAGTGCCACAGGTAGCTCCTACGAGCAGTACTTC. It yields the protein CASSATGSSYEQYF. This chain links TRBV6-1 with TRBJ2-7; perhaps TRBD1 as D (5 bases). Looked up from germline, CDR1 is MNHNS and CDR2 is SASEGT. The CDR3 sequence is 14 residues long. Trimming stripped 4 bases from V and 0 bases from J, with 10 bases between.

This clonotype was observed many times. Here the CDR3 reads CAWETGGLDTQYF. The CDR3 nucleotides are TGTGCCTGGGAGACAGGGGGCTTAGATACGCAGTATTTT. The chain uses TRBV30 and TRBJ2-3; 10 nucleotides match TRBD1. Germline CDR1 GTSNPN, CDR2 SVGIG (reference sequence). This CDR3 is 13 amino acids long. The ends lost 5 bases at V and 5 bases at J; junction bases unmatched: 4. The whole variable domain, filled in from reference TRBV30 and TRBJ2-3, reads SQTIHQWPATLVQPVGSPLSLECTVEGTSNPNLYWYRQAAGRGLQLLFYSVGIGQISSEVPQNLSASRPQDRQFILSSKKLLLSDSGFYLCAWETGGLDTQYFGPGTRLTVL.

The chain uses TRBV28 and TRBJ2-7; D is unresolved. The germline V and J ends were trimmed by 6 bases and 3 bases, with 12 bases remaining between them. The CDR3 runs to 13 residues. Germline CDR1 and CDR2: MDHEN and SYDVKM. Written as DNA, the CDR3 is TGTGCCAGCAGCCCCCCCCTTCACTACGAGCAGTACTTC. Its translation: CASSPPLHYEQYF. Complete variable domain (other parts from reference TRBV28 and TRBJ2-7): DVKVTQSSRYLVKRTGEKVFLECVQDMDHENMFWYRQDPGLGLRLIYFSYDVKMKEKGDIPEGYSVSREKKERFSLILESASTNQTSMYLCASSPPLHYEQYFGPGTRLTVT.

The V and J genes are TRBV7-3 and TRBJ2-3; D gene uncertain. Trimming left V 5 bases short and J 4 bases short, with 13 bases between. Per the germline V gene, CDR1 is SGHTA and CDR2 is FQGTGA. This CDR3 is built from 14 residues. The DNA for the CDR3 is TGTGCCAGCAGCGGAGTTGGCGGTTCAGATACGCAGTATTTT. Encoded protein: CASSGVGGSDTQYF.

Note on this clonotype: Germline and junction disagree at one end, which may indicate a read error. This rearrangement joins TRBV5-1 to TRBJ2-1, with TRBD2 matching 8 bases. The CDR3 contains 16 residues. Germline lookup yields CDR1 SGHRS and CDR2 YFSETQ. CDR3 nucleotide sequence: TGCGCCAGCAGCTTGGTTGCGGGAGGCTCCCACAATGAGCAGTTCTTC. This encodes CASSLVAGGSHNEQFF.

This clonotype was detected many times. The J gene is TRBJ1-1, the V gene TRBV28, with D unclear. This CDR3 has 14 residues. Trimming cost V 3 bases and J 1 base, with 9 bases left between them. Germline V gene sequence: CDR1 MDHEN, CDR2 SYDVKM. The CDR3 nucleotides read TGTGCCAGCAGTTTCCCCCGACGGAACACTGAAGCTTTCTTT. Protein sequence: CASSFPRRNTEAFF.